This TCR beta chain was sequenced in a study of regulatory T cells in long-lasting Graves disease. General study results and limits: Persistent disease was associated with favored TRBV28 usage and with favored use of TRBJ1-2 and TRBJ2-5.

This clonotype was detected a few times. Its antigen is unknown. CDR3 length: 15 residues. Looked up from germline, CDR1 is DFQATT and CDR2 is SNEGSKA (reference sequence). V gave up 2 bases and J gave up 0 bases; unmatched junction bases: 6. Indicated time point: persistent/refractory GD, antithyroid drugs over 5 years with positive TRAb. Isolated PBMC RNA provided the starting material for the TCR library. Arm-PCR of CDR3 regions and iRepertoire HTBI primers were the basis on which TCR beta libraries were built. TCRdb independently ran MiXCR on the multiplex PCR reads; one entry per CDR3 protein. The top ten clones hold under 50% of a sample with 500,000 to 700,000 distinct CDR3 sequences, roughly 30% of them seen once.

The sample here was peripheral blood mononuclear cells (PBMCs), taken when the disease was refractory, from a patient treated with antithyroid drugs. The receptor comes from a female donor with Graves disease. The V call is TRBV20-1, the J call TRBJ2-7, with 8 bases identical to TRBD2. CDR3 in DNA: TGCAGTGCTAGAATAGCGGGATTAAGCTCCTACGAGCAGTACTTC. This translates into CSARIAGLSSYEQYF.